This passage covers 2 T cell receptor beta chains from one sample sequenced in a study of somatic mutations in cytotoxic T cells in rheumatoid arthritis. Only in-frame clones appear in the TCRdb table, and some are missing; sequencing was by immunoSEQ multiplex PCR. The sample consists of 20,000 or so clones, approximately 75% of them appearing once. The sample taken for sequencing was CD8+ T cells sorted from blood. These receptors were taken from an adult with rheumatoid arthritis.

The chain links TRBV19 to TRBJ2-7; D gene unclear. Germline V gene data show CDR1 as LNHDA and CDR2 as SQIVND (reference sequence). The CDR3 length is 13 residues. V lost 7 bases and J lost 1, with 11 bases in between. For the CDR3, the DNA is TGTGCCAGTAAGGGCCTGGGATCCTACGAGCAGTACTTC. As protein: CASKGLGSYEQYF.

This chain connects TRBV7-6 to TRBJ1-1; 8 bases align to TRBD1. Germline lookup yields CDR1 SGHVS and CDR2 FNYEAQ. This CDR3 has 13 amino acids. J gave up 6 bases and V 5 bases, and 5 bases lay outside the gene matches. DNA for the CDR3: TGTGCCAGCAGCCCAGCAGGGGGCCCTGAAGCTTTCTTT. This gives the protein CASSPAGGPEAFF.